This T cell receptor (beta chain) was retrieved from a study of a mutant IDH1 vaccine in newly diagnosed glioma. About the research overall: Vaccination of patients was performed eight times, in weeks 1, 3, 5, 7, 11, 15, 19 and 23. Treated patients, averaging approximately 40 years, were roughly 62% male and about 40% female. Vaccination began 4-6 weeks post radiotherapy alone, or with temozolomide cycles. Study findings and constraints: Any relationship between pseudoprogression and changes in top peripheral T cell clonotypes seemed absent.

As to this clone: The antigen is undetermined.

Sequencing used immunoSEQ multiplex PCR; TCRdb keeps in-frame clones, though not all of them. The sample shows fewer than 35,000 clones, about 56% of them seen only once. Time point specified: week 5, during vaccination. Vaccination comprised doses that each held 300 ug of mutant IDH1 20-mer peptide, plus topical imiquimod. The source was PBMCs, collected from a glioma patient whose treatment included an IDH1 peptide vaccine. The clonotype comes from a woman aged 18 to 35 with glioma.

In DNA form, the CDR3 reads TGTGCCATCAGTTTCCAACCGGGACAGGGATACAATGAGCAGTTCTTC. Translated: CAISFQPGQGYNEQFF. The chain joins TRBV10-3 to TRBJ2-1; the match to TRBD1 covers 9 bases. The ends lost 5 bases at V and 4 bases at J; junction bases unmatched: 9. Germline CDR1 and CDR2: ENHRY and SYGVKD. The CDR3 runs 16 residues.